The source of this T cell receptor beta chain is a study of cytomegalovirus exposure and HLA in healthy donors. Amplification used 60 Vbeta primers and 13 Jbeta primers. The protocol was immunoSEQ multiplex PCR, while the TCRdb copy is restricted to in-frame clones and leaves out a portion. The sample includes about 95,000 clones, 76% of them seen just once. V gave up 10 bases and J gave up 5 bases, with 11 bases separating them. This CDR3 is 11 amino acids long. Germline assignment: CDR1 LNHDA and CDR2 SQIVND (reference sequence). This clone appeared a few times. What it binds is unknown. Regarding the study as a whole: Further analysis, carried out later, found HLA-associated TCR beta chains more clonally expanded than equally common other chains. The likely origin of a cluster of highly shared sequence variants was a sequencing artifact. A few of the chains that were CMV-associated were confirmed in vitro to be specific for CMV antigens.

What was sequenced was PBMCs. This chain connects TRBV19 to TRBJ1-1; D not resolved. The receptor was derived from a man aged 25 to 45 in good health and CMV-seropositive. The chain's CDR3 is CATGRVTEAFF. For the CDR3, the DNA is TGTGCCACCGGGCGGGTAACTGAAGCTTTCTTT.